This T cell receptor beta chain was identified during a study of beta chain features in type 1 diabetes. Across the whole study: Researchers looked at approximately 100,000,000 sorted cells across all samples. General study results and limits: PCR might pick shorter templates more often, in the same way for patients and controls. Type 1 diabetes patients showed a moderate but significant shortening of TCRB CDR3s in all four CD4+ subsets.

On this clone itself: Its antigen is not known.

In germline, CDR1 is MNHNS, CDR2 SASEGT. This CDR3 has 14 residues. V was clipped by 3 bases and J by 6 bases, with 12 bases between them. Donors underwent one heparinised blood draw, around 100 mL on average. The sequenced template was cDNA made from the entire isolated RNA. Sequenced naive, central memory and regulatory T cell samples produced an average of about 3.57 million reads. The assay was immunoSEQ multiplex PCR, and TCRdb's table has in-frame clones only and misses some. The data contain under 850,000 clones, roughly 13% of them singletons. This TCR was recovered from a man between 18 and 35 years old with type 1 diabetes. The chain recombines TRBV6-1 with TRBJ1-5, with D perhaps matching TRBD1 (6 bases). Material: naive CD4+ T cells from blood. CDR3 sequence reads: CASSEDRGVQPQHF. CDR3 DNA sequence: TGTGCCAGCAGTGAGGACAGAGGTGTTCAGCCCCAGCATTTT.